A single sample is the source of the 11 T cell receptor beta chains below, sequenced in a study of blood T cell repertoires in COVID-19. This table comes from immunoSEQ multiplex PCR, and its TCRdb copy is limited to in-frame clones, with some not included. The sample carries around 100,000 clones, 84% recorded once. The sequenced sample consisted of peripheral blood. Receptors originate from a human donor in a cohort sampled during active or convalescent COVID-19.

J is TRBJ1-5 and V is TRBV10-3; 9 nucleotides match TRBD1. The CDR3 length is 13 residues. V gave up 10 bases and J gave up 8 bases; unmatched junction bases: 9. Germline lookup yields CDR1 ENHRY and CDR2 SYGVKD. The CDR3 here is CATWEGQGKPQHF. The CDR3 coding sequence is TGTGCCACCTGGGAGGGACAGGGTAAGCCCCAGCATTTT.

V gene TRBV5-4 combines with J gene TRBJ1-2; D not certain. The length of the CDR3 is 14 residues. Trimming stripped 1 base from V and 4 bases from J, with 11 bases between. The V gene's germline CDR1 is SGHNT and CDR2 YYREEE (reference sequence). This CDR3 is CASSLSAGSYGYTF. CDR3 bases: TGTGCCAGCAGCTTGTCCGCAGGCAGCTATGGCTACACCTTC.

J is TRBJ2-5 and V is TRBV7-9; D may be TRBD1 (6 bases). CDR1 is SEHNR and CDR2 is FQNEAQ in the germline V gene (reference sequence). V lost 1 base and J lost 5, with 14 bases in between. The CDR3 runs to 15 residues. CDR3 DNA: TGTGCCAGCAGCTTAGGTCAGGGGTTGGTGGAGACCCAGTACTTC. This translates into CASSLGQGLVETQYF.

This chain links TRBV7-3 with TRBJ2-2, with TRBD2 as a possible D gene (5 bases). CDR3 length: 13 residues. The germline CDR1 and CDR2 sequences are SGHTA and FQGTGA. Trimming cost V 5 bases and J 7 bases, with 11 bases left between them. The CDR3, as DNA: TGTGCCAGCAGCCCATCTGGAGGCGGGGAGCTGTTTTTT. It codes for CASSPSGGGELFF.

This clone was counted once. CDR3 bases: TGCGCCAGCAGCTTGGTGTCGGGAAACAATGAGCAGTTCTTC. It yields the protein CASSLVSGNNEQFF. This chain uses TRBV5-1 with TRBJ2-1; TRBD2 might be the D (5 bases). Per germline, CDR1 SGHRS and CDR2 YFSETQ. Trimming removed 0 bases from V and 5 bases from J, with 9 bases in between. CDR3 size: 14 residues. Full variable domain (outside the CDR3, taken from reference TRBV5-1 and TRBJ2-1): KAGVTQTPRYLIKTRGQQVTLSCSPISGHRSVSWYQQTPGQGLQFLFEYFSETQRNKGNFPGRFSGRQFSNSRSEMNVSTLELGDSALYLCASSLVSGNNEQFFGPGTRLTVL.

This clone was found many times. V gene TRBV7-3 combines with J gene TRBJ2-7, with 9 bases lining up with TRBD1. V was clipped by 3 bases and J by 5 bases; unmatched bases: 2. Germline V gene lookup returns CDR1 SGHTA and CDR2 FQGTGA. The CDR3 sequence is 13 residues long. The CDR3: CASSFGTGNEQYF. For the CDR3, the DNA is TGTGCCAGCAGCTTCGGGACAGGGAACGAGCAGTACTTC.

This chain joins TRBV5-1 and TRBJ1-1; D ambiguous. In germline, CDR1 is SGHRS, CDR2 YFSETQ. Trimming stripped 2 bases from V and 4 bases from J, with 9 bases between. The CDR3 is made up of 13 amino acids. The chain's CDR3 is CASSLEQLTEAFF. CDR3 in DNA: TGCGCCAGCAGCTTAGAACAGCTCACTGAAGCTTTCTTT.

The J gene is TRBJ1-2, the V gene TRBV7-9, with 8 nucleotides matching TRBD1. V dropped 8 bases and J dropped 4; count of bases not matched to a gene: 3. CDR1 is SEHNR and CDR2 is FQNEAQ in the germline V gene (reference sequence). The CDR3 loop spans 12 amino acids. The CDR3 DNA sequence: TGTGCCAGCTTGGACAGGGTCTATGGCTACACCTTC. Translation: CASLDRVYGYTF.

This rearrangement joins TRBV6-6 to TRBJ2-2, with TRBD1 as a possible D gene (5 bases). The CDR3 runs to 15 residues. CDR1 MNHNY and CDR2 SVGAGI come from the germline V gene (reference sequence). V was shortened by 4 bases and J by 1 base, with 10 bases between the two germline ends. The CDR3 DNA reads as TGTGCCAGCAGTTCTACAGACAGGAACACCGGGGAGCTGTTTTTT. Its translation: CASSSTDRNTGELFF.

This clone was found once. The V and J genes are TRBV5-1 and TRBJ1-5, with a weak D call TRBD1 (6 bases). This CDR3 contains 14 residues. Germline values: CDR1 SGHRS, CDR2 YFSETQ. Trimming cost V 7 bases and J 4 bases, with 15 bases left between them. CDR3 in DNA: TGCGCCAGCGCTCTTACAGGGCCTAATCAGCCCCAGCATTTT. It translates to CASALTGPNQPQHF. The variable domain in full, with the rest retrieved from reference TRBV5-1 and TRBJ1-5, is KAGVTQTPRYLIKTRGQQVTLSCSPISGHRSVSWYQQTPGQGLQFLFEYFSETQRNKGNFPGRFSGRQFSNSRSEMNVSTLELGDSALYLCASALTGPNQPQHFGDGTRLSIL.

V and J are TRBV28 and TRBJ2-2; TRBD1 is a possible D gene (5 bases). Germline lookup yields CDR1 MDHEN and CDR2 SYDVKM. The length of the CDR3 is 15 residues. V dropped 5 bases and J dropped 1 base, with 11 bases sitting between them. CDR3 in DNA: TGTGCCAGCAGTCCTAGACAGAAGAACACCGGGGAGCTGTTTTTT. This translates into CASSPRQKNTGELFF.